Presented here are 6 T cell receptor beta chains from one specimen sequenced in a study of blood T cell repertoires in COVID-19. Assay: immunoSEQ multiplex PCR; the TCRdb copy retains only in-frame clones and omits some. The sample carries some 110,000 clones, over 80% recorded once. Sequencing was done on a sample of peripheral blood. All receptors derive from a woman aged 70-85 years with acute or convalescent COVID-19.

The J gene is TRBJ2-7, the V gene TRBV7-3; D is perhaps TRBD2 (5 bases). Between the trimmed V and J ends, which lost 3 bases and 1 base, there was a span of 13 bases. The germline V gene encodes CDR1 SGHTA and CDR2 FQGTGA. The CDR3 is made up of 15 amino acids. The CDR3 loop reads CASSLTNYPSYEQYF. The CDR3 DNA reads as TGTGCCAGCAGCTTGACTAACTATCCTTCCTACGAGCAGTACTTC.

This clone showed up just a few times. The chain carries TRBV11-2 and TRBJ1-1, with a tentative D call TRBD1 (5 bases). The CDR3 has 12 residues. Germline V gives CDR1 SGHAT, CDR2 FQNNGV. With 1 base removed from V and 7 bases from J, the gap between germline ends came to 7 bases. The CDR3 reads CASSLVGHEAFF. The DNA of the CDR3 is TGTGCCAGCAGCTTAGTGGGGCATGAAGCTTTCTTT.

CDR3 sequence reads: CAWSVGVDQPQHF. CDR3 in DNA: TGTGCCTGGAGTGTCGGGGTTGATCAGCCCCAGCATTTT. This chain uses TRBV30 with TRBJ1-5; D call uncertain. Germline CDR1 is GTSNPN and CDR2 is SVGIG (reference sequence). CDR3 length equals 13 residues. V dropped 0 bases and J dropped 5 bases, with 8 bases sitting between them.

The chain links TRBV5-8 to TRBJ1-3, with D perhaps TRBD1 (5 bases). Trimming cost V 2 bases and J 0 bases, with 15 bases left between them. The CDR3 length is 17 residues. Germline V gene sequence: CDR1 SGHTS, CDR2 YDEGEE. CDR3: CASSFHLDSFSGNTIYF. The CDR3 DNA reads TGTGCCAGCAGCTTCCATCTAGACAGCTTCTCTGGAAACACCATATATTTT.

The CDR3 region is CASRWRQGATEAFF. DNA of the CDR3: TGCGCCAGCAGGTGGAGGCAGGGGGCCACTGAAGCTTTCTTT. J is TRBJ1-1 and V is TRBV10-2; 8 bases match TRBD1. The ends lost 6 bases at V and 4 bases at J; junction bases unmatched: 7. This CDR3 is built from 14 residues. Germline CDR1 reads WSHSY; CDR2 reads SAAADI.

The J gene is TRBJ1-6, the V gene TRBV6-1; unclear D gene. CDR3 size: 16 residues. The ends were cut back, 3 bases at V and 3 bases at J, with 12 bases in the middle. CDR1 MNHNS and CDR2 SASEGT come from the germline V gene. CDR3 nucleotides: TGTGCCAGCAGTGAGGGAGCAGGTCACTATAATTCACCCCTCCACTTT. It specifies CASSEGAGHYNSPLHF.